The clone carrying this T cell receptor (beta chain) is large. These data come from a study of metastatic and nonmetastatic thyroid tumors. The CDR3 consists of 16 residues. V lost 1 base, J lost 0 bases, and 4 bases stayed unmatched. Looked up from germline, CDR1 is SGHTA and CDR2 is FQGNSA. Thyroid surgery was performed in patients who had received no treatment beforehand. TCRdb re-clonotyped the PCR reads via MiXCR. Counted here are 3,000 or so clones, 25% to 30% occurring once; the ten biggest clones make up about 15%. This sequence joins TRBV7-2 and TRBJ2-7, with 9 bases fitting TRBD2. This sequence originates from a female donor with papillary thyroid cancer or a benign thyroid nodule (not recorded which). Some clones in this sample may be carry-over from other donors' samples. Source material: tumor tissue. The CDR3 spells CASSLGAGGFSYEQYF. The CDR3 DNA follows: TGTGCCAGCAGCTTAGGGGCGGGAGGGTTCTCCTACGAGCAGTACTTC.